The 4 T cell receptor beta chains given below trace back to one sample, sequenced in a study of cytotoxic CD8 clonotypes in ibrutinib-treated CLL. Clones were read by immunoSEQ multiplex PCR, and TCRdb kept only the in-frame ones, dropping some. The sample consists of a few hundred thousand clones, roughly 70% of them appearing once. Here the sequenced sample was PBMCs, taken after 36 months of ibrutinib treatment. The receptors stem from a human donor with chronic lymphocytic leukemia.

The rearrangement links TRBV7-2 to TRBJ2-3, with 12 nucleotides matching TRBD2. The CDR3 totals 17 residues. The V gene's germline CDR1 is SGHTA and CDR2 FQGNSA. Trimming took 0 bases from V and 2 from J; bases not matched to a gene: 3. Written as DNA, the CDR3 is TGTGCCAGCAGCTTAGCGCGGACTAGCGGGGCCACAGATACGCAGTATTTT. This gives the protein CASSLARTSGATDTQYF.

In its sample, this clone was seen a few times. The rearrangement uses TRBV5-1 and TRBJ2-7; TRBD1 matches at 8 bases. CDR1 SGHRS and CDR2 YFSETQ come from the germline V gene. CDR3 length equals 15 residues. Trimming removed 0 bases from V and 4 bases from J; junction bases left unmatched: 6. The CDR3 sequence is CASSLVRTGRYEQYF. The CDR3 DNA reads TGCGCCAGCAGCTTGGTACGGACAGGGAGGTACGAGCAGTACTTC.

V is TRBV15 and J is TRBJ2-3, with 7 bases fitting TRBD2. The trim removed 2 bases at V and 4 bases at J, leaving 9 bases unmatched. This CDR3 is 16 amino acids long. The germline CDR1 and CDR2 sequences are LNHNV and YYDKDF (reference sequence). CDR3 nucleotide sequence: TGTGCCACCAGCAGACGTTTGCGGGGGAGCGCAGATACGCAGTATTTT. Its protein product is CATSRRLRGSADTQYF.

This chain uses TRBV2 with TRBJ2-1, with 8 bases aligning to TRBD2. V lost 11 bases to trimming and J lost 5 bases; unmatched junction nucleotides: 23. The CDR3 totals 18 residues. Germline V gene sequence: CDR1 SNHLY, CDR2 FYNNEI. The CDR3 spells CAGPNGGASAGRNNEQFF. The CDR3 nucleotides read TGTGCCGGGCCCAACGGGGGGGCTAGTGCGGGACGAAACAATGAGCAGTTCTTC.